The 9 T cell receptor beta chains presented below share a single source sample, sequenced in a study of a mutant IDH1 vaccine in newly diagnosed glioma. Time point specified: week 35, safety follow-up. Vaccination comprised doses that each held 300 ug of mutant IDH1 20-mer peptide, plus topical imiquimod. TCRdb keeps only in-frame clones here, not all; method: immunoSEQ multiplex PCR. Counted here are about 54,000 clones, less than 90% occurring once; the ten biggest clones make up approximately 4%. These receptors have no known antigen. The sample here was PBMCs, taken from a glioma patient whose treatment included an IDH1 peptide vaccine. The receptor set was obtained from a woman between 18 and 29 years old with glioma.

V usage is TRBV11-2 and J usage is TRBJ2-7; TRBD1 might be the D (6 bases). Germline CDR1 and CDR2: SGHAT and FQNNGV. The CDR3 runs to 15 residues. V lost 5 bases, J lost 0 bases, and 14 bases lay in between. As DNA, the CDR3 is TGTGCCAGCAGCCGGACAGACTCGAGCTCCTACGAGCAGTACTTC. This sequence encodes CASSRTDSSSYEQYF. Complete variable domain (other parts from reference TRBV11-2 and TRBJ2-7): EAGVAQSPRYKIIEKRQSVAFWCNPISGHATLYWYQQILGQGPKLLIQFQNNGVVDDSQLPKDRFSAERLKGVDSTLKIQPAKLEDSAVYLCASSRTDSSSYEQYFGPGTRLTVT.

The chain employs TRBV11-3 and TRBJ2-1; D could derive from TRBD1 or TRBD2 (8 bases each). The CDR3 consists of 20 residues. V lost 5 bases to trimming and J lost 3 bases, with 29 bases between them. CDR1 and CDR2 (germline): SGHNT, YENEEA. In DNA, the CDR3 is TGTGCCAGCAGCAACCCGACCAGACAGGGGACTAGAGGGGGCTACAATGAGCAGTTCTTC. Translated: CASSNPTRQGTRGGYNEQFF.

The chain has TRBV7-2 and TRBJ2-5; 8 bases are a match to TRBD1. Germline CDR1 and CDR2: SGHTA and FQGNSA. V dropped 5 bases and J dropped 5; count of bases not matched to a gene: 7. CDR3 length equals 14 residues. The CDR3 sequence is CASSRDRGRETQYF. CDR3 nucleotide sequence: TGTGCCAGCAGCCGAGACAGGGGTAGGGAGACCCAGTACTTC.

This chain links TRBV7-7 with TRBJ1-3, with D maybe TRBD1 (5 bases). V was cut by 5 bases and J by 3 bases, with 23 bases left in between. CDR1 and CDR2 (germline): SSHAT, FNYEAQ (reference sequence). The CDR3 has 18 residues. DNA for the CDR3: TGTGCCAGCAGCCCATCACGCCCGGGCAGGGAAGTTGGAAACACCATATATTTT. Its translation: CASSPSRPGREVGNTIYF.

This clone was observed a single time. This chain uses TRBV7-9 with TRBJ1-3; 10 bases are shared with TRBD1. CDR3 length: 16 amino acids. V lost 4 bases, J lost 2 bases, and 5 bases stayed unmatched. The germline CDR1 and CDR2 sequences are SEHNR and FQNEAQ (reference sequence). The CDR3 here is CASSSWGQGTGNTIYF. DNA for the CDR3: TGTGCCAGCAGCTCGTGGGGACAGGGGACTGGAAACACCATATATTTT.

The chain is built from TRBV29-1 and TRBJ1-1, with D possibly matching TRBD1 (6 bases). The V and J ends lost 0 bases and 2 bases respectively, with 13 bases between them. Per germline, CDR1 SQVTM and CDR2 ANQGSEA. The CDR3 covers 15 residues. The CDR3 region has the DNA TGCAGCGTTGAAGATCGGGCAGGGGCTAACACTGAAGCTTTCTTT. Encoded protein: CSVEDRAGANTEAFF.

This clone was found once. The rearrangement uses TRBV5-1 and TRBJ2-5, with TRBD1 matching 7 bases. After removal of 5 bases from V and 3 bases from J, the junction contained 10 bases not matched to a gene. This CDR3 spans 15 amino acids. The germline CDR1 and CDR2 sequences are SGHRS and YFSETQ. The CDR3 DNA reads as TGCGCCAGCAGTCGCACTACAGGGGCGAAAGAGACCCAGTACTTC. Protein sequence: CASSRTTGAKETQYF.

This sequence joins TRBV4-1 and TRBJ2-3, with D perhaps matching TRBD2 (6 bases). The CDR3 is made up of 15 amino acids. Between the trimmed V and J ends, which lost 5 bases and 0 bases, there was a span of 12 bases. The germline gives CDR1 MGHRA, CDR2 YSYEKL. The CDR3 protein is CASSFRDSSTDTQYF. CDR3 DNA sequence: TGCGCCAGCAGCTTTCGGGACTCGAGCACAGATACGCAGTATTTT.

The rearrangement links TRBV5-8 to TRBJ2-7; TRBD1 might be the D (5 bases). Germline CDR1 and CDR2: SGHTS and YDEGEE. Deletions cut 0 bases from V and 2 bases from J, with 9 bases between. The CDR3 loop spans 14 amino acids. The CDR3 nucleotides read TGTGCCAGCAGCTTGGAGGGGCAGGCCTACGAGCAGTACTTC. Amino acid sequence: CASSLEGQAYEQYF.